This TCR beta chain was observed in a study of blood T cell repertoires in COVID-19. Turning to the study itself: Sites in the United States, Italy and Spain provided acute and convalescent COVID-19 samples. PBMCs, B-cell-depleted T cells, or T cells were the source of the cDNA or gDNA that made up the material.

Per the original data handling: Reference gene primer amplification gave nucleated cell count estimates. Sequenced by immunoSEQ multiplex PCR; TCRdb stores in-frame clones only, minus some. V and J calls and clone size follow that table, whereas D and trimming were derived from the DNA. The repertoire holds roughly 63,000 clones, approximately 79% seen once, with more than 7.5% in the top ten. This clone was detected once. Sequenced material: peripheral blood. This sequence originates from a human donor in a cohort sampled during active COVID-19.

The CDR3 sequence: CASSFSGSLTYNEQFF. The CDR3 DNA follows: TGCGCCAGCAGCTTTAGCGGGAGTTTAACCTACAATGAGCAGTTCTTC. This chain joins TRBV5-1 and TRBJ2-1; 9 bases are shared with TRBD2. Trimming cost V 2 bases and J 2 bases; bases outside gene matches: 5. CDR1 and CDR2 from the germline V gene are SGHRS and YFSETQ. This CDR3 spans 16 amino acids.